The 6 T cell receptor beta chains below come from one sample, sequenced in a study of metastatic and nonmetastatic thyroid tumors. Thyroid surgery was performed in patients who had received no treatment beforehand. TCRdb reanalyzed the PCR reads with MiXCR. The table records about 59,000 clones, 15% to 20% of them present only once. Input material: blood. The source is a male donor with papillary thyroid cancer or a benign thyroid nodule (not recorded which). Some clones in this sample may be carry-over from other donors' samples.

This clone was detected ten times or more. J is TRBJ2-1 and V is TRBV14; 7 bases match TRBD1. The CDR3 is 15 residues long. The junction had 4 bases not matched to a gene; V was cut back by 4 bases and J by 1 base. The germline gives CDR1 SGHDN, CDR2 FVKESK. The CDR3 nucleotides are TGTGCCAGCAGCCTAGGGACAGCGTCCTACAATGAGCAGTTCTTC. As protein: CASSLGTASYNEQFF.

Many counts were recorded for this clone. The rearrangement links TRBV4-2 to TRBJ2-2; 9 bases map to TRBD2. Germline V gene sequence: CDR1 LGHNA, CDR2 YNFKEQ. This CDR3 region has 14 residues. CDR3 in DNA: TGTGCTACTAGCGGGCATCACAACACCGGGGAGCTGTTTTTT. Protein product: CATSGHHNTGELFF.

In its sample, this clone was seen many times. This sequence joins TRBV4-1 and TRBJ2-2, with 7 bases fitting TRBD2. The V and J ends lost 0 bases and 6 bases, in that order; junction bases with no gene match: 4. Per germline, CDR1 MGHRA and CDR2 YSYEKL. This CDR3 has 15 amino acids. CDR3 bases: TGCGCCAGCAGCCAAGAGACTAGCTTCGCCGGGGAGCTGTTTTTT. This encodes CASSQETSFAGELFF.

This clone was seen ten or more times. The V call is TRBV4-1, the J call TRBJ2-6, with D possibly being TRBD2 (5 bases). Germline V lookup: CDR1 MGHRA, CDR2 YSYEKL. The CDR3 contains 15 residues. V was trimmed by 4 bases and J by 2 bases, leaving 9 bases between them. The CDR3 sequence is CASSLDGTGANVLTF. CDR3 DNA: TGCGCCAGCAGCCTCGACGGGACTGGGGCCAACGTCCTGACTTTC.

This clone appeared many times. V is TRBV2 and J is TRBJ1-5, with 9 bases aligning to TRBD1. V was pared by 6 bases and J by 8 bases, with 8 bases of the junction left unmatched. Germline V gene lookup returns CDR1 SNHLY and CDR2 FYNNEI. CDR3 length equals 14 residues. The CDR3 spells CASRPTGGGEPQHF. The DNA of the CDR3 is TGTGCCAGCAGACCAACAGGGGGCGGGGAGCCCCAGCATTTT. The full variable domain, completed using reference TRBV2 and TRBJ1-5, is EPEVTQTPSHQVTQMGQEVILRCVPISNHLYFYWYRQILGQKVEFLVSFYNNEISEKSEIFDDQFSVERPDGSNFTLKIRSTKLEDSAMYFCASRPTGGGEPQHFGDGTRLSIL.

This clone was seen at least ten times. The chain recombines TRBV3-1 with TRBJ2-1; 9 bases agree with TRBD1. CDR1 is LGHDT, CDR2 YNNKEL, per germline (reference sequence). Trimming at V came to 4 bases and at J to 4 bases, leaving 5 bases not matched to a gene. CDR3 length: 15 amino acids. CDR3 DNA sequence: TGTGCCAGCAGCCCGGACAGGGGCATTTACAATGAGCAGTTCTTC. This encodes CASSPDRGIYNEQFF.